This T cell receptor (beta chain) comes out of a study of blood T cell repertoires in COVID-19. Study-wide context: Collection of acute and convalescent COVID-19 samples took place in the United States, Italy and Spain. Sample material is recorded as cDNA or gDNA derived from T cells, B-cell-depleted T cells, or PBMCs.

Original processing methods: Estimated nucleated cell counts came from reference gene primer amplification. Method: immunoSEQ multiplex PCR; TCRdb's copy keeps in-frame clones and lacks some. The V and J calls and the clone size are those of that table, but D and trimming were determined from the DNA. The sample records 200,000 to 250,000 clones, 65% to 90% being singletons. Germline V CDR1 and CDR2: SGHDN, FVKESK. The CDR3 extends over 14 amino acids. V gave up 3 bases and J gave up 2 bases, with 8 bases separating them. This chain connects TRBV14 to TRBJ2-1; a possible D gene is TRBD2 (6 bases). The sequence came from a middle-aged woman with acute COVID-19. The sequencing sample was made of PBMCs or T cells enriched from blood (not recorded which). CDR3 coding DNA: TGTGCCAGCAGCCAGGGACTTCCCTACAATGAGCAGTTCTTC. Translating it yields CASSQGLPYNEQFF.